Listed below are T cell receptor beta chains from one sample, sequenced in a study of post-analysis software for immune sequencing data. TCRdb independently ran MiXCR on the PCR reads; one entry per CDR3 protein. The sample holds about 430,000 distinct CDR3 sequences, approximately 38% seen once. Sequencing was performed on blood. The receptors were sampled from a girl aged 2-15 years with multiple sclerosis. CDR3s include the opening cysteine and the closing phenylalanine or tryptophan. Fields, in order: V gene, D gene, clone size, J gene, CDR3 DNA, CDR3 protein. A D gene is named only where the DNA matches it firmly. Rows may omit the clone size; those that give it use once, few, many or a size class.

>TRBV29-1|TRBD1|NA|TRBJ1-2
TGCAGCGTTGTTAGGGGGCAGGGATATGGCTACACCTTC
CSVVRGQGYGYTF
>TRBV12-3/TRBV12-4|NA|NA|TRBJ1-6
TGTGCCAGCAGTTACCATGGAGGGAATTCACCCCTCCACTTT
CASSYHGGNSPLHF
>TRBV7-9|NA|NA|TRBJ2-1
TGTGCCAGCAGCTTAGTACACAATGAGCAGTTCTTC
CASSLVHNEQFF
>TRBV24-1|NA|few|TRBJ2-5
TGTGCCACCTCAGGCAGGGGTGGGGAGACCCAGTACTTC
CATSGRGGETQYF
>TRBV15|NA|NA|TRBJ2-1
TGTGCCACCAGCAGGGGCAGCTCCTACAATGAGCAGTTCTTC
CATSRGSSYNEQFF
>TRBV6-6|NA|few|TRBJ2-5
TGTGCCAGCGGGACCGGACTGTTGGAGACCCAGTACTTC
CASGTGLLETQYF
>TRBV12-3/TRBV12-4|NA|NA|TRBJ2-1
TGTGCCAGCACCGAACCACGACGGCGGATTGACAATGAGCAGTTCTTC
CASTEPRRRIDNEQFF
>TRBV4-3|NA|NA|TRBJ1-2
TGCGCCAGCAGCCAATCCGGGGGAGTCGGCTATGGCTACACCTTC
CASSQSGGVGYGYTF
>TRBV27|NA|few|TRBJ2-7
TGTGCCAGCAGTTGGGGCTTTGAGCAGTACTTC
CASSWGFEQYF
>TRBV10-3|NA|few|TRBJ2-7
TGTGCCATCAGTGAGTCGCCAGATCCCTACGAGCAGTACTTC
CAISESPDPYEQYF
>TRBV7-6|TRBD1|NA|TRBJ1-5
TGTGCCAGCAGCTTAGGACAGGGGGCAAGTCAGCCCCAGCATTTT
CASSLGQGASQPQHF
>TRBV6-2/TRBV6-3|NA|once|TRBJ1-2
TGTGCCAGCAGTTACGCAGGGAGCGGCTACACCTTC
CASSYAGSGYTF
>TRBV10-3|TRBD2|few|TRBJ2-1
TGTGCCAGCCAGGGACTAGCGGGGGGCTCCGACTACAATGAGCAGTTCTTC
CASQGLAGGSDYNEQFF
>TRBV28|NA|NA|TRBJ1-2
TGTGCCAGCAGTTTTGGAGGGGACTATGGCTACACCTTC
CASSFGGDYGYTF
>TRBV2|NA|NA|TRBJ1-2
TGTGCCAGCAGTGATTTACCCCCACCACTTGTGGGTGGCTACACCTTC
CASSDLPPPLVGGYTF
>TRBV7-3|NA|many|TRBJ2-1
TGTGCCAGCAGCTCTCTGGGGGGAGGTTCTCAAGTCGTGCAGTTCTTC
CASSSLGGGSQVVQFF
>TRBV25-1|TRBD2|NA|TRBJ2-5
TGTGCCAGCAGGGGACTAGCGGGATTCCAACAAGAGACCCAGTACTTC
CASRGLAGFQQETQYF
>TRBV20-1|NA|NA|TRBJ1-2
TGCAGTGCCATCGCCGGGACTCCGGCTAACTATGGCTACACCTTC
CSAIAGTPANYGYTF
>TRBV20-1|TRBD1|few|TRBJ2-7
TGCAGTGTTCCGGGACAGACCAACTACGAGCAGTACTTC
CSVPGQTNYEQYF
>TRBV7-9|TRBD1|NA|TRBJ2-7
TGTGCCAGCAGCTCAACTCAGCCACTACTCGGGACAGGGCCCTACGAGCAGTACTTC
CASSSTQPLLGTGPYEQYF
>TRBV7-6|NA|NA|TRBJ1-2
TGTGCCAGCAGCTTCGGGACGGGATTGGGCTACACCTTC
CASSFGTGLGYTF
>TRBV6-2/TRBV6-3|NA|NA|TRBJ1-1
TGTGCCAGCAGTTACCCGGGGAAGAACACTGAAGCTTTCTTT
CASSYPGKNTEAFF
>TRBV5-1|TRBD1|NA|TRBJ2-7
TGCGCCAGCAGCTTAGGGGACAGGGGGAACTCCTACGAGCAGTACTTC
CASSLGDRGNSYEQYF
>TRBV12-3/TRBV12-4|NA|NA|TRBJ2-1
TGTGCCAGCAGTCCGTGGGGCCAAGAGACCCAGTTCTTC
CASSPWGQETQFF
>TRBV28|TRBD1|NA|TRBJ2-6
TGTGCCAGCAGATCGAACAGGGGCTTCACTATATCTGGGGCCAACGTCCTGACTTTC
CASRSNRGFTISGANVLTF
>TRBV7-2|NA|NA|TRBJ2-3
TGTGCCAGCAGCGGCGCGGCGTCTCCGAGGGCAGATACGCAGTATTTT
CASSGAASPRADTQYF
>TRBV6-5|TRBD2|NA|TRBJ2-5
TGTGCCAGCAGTTACGGGACTAGGACCTACAATGAGCAGTACTTC
CASSYGTRTYNEQYF
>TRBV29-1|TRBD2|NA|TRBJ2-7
TGCAGCGGTGTAGCGGGAGGCACCTACGAGCAGTACTTC
CSGVAGGTYEQYF
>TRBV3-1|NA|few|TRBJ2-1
TGTGCCAGCAGCCAGAAGAATGAGCAGTTCTTC
CASSQKNEQFF
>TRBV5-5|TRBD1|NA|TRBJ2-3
TGTGCCAGCAGCTGGGACAGGGGGAGCACAGATACGCAGTATTTT
CASSWDRGSTDTQYF
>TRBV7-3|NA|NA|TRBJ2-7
TGTGCCAGCAGCTCTTCCCGGGACAACGAGCAGTACTTC
CASSSSRDNEQYF
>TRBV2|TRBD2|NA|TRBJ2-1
TGTGCCAGCAGTGCCCTAGCGGGCTCCTACAATGAGCAGTTCTTC
CASSALAGSYNEQFF
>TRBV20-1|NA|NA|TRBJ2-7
TGCAGTGCAAAGGACAGCCTGGGGGCATACGAGCAGTACTTC
CSAKDSLGAYEQYF
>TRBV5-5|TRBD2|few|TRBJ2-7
TGTGCCAGCAGCGCTGCTAGCGGGGATGACGAGCAGTACTTC
CASSAASGDDEQYF
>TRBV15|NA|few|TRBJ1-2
TGTGCCACCAGCAGAGATCGAGGCCTCGATGGCTACACCTTC
CATSRDRGLDGYTF